The clone carrying this T cell receptor beta chain came up many times. The antigen is unknown. Stated time point: persistent/refractory GD, antithyroid drugs over 5 years with positive TRAb. Scientists built the TCR library using RNA that was extracted from PBMCs. Through Arm-PCR of CDR3 regions and iRepertoire HTBI primers, TCR beta libraries were built. In the authors' workflow: Samples revealed approximately 60 TRBV and roughly 15 TRBJ segments. TCRdb reprocessed the multiplex PCR reads via MiXCR and lists one record per CDR3 protein. These V and J calls derive from TCRdb rather than the authors' analysis. Of approximately 500,000 distinct CDR3 sequences in the sample, about 22% are singletons; the top ten hold over 6%. This CDR3 comprises 14 residues. J gave up 4 bases and V 7 bases, and 5 bases lay outside the gene matches. This record comes from a study of regulatory T cells in long-lasting Graves disease.

General observations from the study: Gene preferences differed: TRBV28, TRBJ1-2, TRBJ2-5 in persistent cases.

The J gene is TRBJ1-1, the V gene TRBV12-3 or TRBV12-4, with TRBD1 identical over 11 bases. This material consisted of peripheral blood mononuclear cells (PBMCs), taken when the disease was refractory, from a patient treated with antithyroid drugs. The clonotype originates from a female donor with Graves disease. CDR3 sequence: CASTPGQGATEAFF. The CDR3 region has the DNA TGTGCCAGCACCCCCGGACAGGGGGCCACTGAAGCTTTCTTT.